The rows below give T cell receptor beta chains drawn from one sample of a study of T cell responses to AZD1222 COVID-19 vaccine. Using immunoSEQ multiplex PCR, the repertoire was profiled, and TCRdb retains in-frame clones only, with some absent. The data hold 120,000 to 150,000 clones, with around 93% observed a single time. The sample consisted of peripheral blood, taken 28 days after the second AZD1222 dose. The receptors were gathered from an adult who received the AZD1222 COVID-19 vaccine. Both conserved end residues are part of each CDR3. The order of the fields is J gene, D gene, clone size, V gene, CDR3 protein, CDR3 DNA. A D gene is named only where the DNA matches it firmly. Size tells how often a clone was seen (once, few, many) or the class of an expanded clone, and some rows leave it out.

J gene: TRBJ1-4
D gene: NA
clone size: NA
V gene: TRBV3-1/TRBV3-2
CDR3 protein: CASSQERERANEKLFF
CDR3 DNA: TGTGCCAGCAGCCAAGAAAGGGAGAGAGCTAATGAAAAACTGTTTTTT

J gene: TRBJ2-1
D gene: TRBD2
clone size: NA
V gene: TRBV14
CDR3 protein: CASSLPGLPLGSSYNEQFF
CDR3 DNA: TGTGCCAGCAGCCTACCGGGACTACCATTAGGAAGCTCCTACAATGAGCAGTTCTTC

J gene: TRBJ2-2
D gene: NA
clone size: NA
V gene: TRBV7-2
CDR3 protein: CASSSELPFERNTGELFF
CDR3 DNA: TGTGCCAGCAGCTCAGAGCTCCCCTTTGAGCGGAACACCGGGGAGCTGTTTTTT

J gene: TRBJ2-1
D gene: NA
clone size: NA
V gene: TRBV3-1/TRBV3-2
CDR3 protein: CASSQGYEQFF
CDR3 DNA: TGTGCCAGCAGCCAAGGTTATGAGCAGTTCTTC

J gene: TRBJ1-2
D gene: NA
clone size: once
V gene: TRBV5-1
CDR3 protein: CASSPVDGAYGYTF
CDR3 DNA: TGCGCCAGCTCTCCCGTCGACGGAGCCTATGGCTACACCTTC

J gene: TRBJ2-1
D gene: NA
clone size: NA
V gene: TRBV19
CDR3 protein: CASSTGTDYNEQFF
CDR3 DNA: TGTGCCAGTAGTACGGGGACGGACTACAATGAGCAGTTCTTC

J gene: TRBJ2-1
D gene: TRBD2
clone size: NA
V gene: TRBV10-3
CDR3 protein: CAISPGLGSDEQFF
CDR3 DNA: TGTGCCATCAGTCCGGGACTAGGGAGTGATGAGCAGTTCTTC

J gene: TRBJ1-1
D gene: TRBD1
clone size: NA
V gene: TRBV19
CDR3 protein: CASTPGTGNTEAFF
CDR3 DNA: TGTGCCAGTACCCCAGGGACAGGTAACACTGAAGCTTTCTTT

J gene: TRBJ2-1
D gene: TRBD1
clone size: NA
V gene: TRBV25-1
CDR3 protein: CASSEWDRGIYSYNEQFF
CDR3 DNA: TGTGCCAGCAGTGAGTGGGACAGGGGGATTTACTCCTACAATGAGCAGTTCTTC

J gene: TRBJ1-2
D gene: NA
clone size: NA
V gene: TRBV30
CDR3 protein: CAWSVEGYGYTF
CDR3 DNA: TGTGCCTGGAGTGTAGAGGGTTATGGCTACACCTTC

J gene: TRBJ2-7
D gene: TRBD2
clone size: NA
V gene: TRBV15
CDR3 protein: CATSSLPGLAAAEQYF
CDR3 DNA: TGTGCCACCAGCAGCCTACCGGGACTAGCGGCTGCAGAGCAGTACTTC

J gene: TRBJ2-1
D gene: NA
clone size: once
V gene: TRBV12-3/TRBV12-4
CDR3 protein: CASSISGSGEQFF
CDR3 DNA: TGTGCCAGCAGTATTAGCGGTTCCGGAGAGCAGTTCTTC

J gene: TRBJ2-7
D gene: NA
clone size: NA
V gene: TRBV5-4
CDR3 protein: CASSLSGRTGGYNEQYF
CDR3 DNA: TGTGCCAGCAGCTTGAGCGGGAGAACAGGGGGGTATAACGAGCAGTACTTC

J gene: TRBJ1-2
D gene: NA
clone size: NA
V gene: TRBV12-2
CDR3 protein: CASRPDRVSSGGYTF
CDR3 DNA: TGTGCAAGTCGCCCGGACAGGGTCTCTAGCGGTGGCTACACCTTC

J gene: TRBJ2-6
D gene: NA
clone size: few
V gene: TRBV7-8
CDR3 protein: CASSLGTLSGANVLTF
CDR3 DNA: TGTGCCAGCAGCTTGGGGACTCTCTCTGGGGCCAACGTCCTGACTTTC

J gene: TRBJ2-7
D gene: TRBD1
clone size: NA
V gene: TRBV7-2
CDR3 protein: CASSFGQVTYEQYF
CDR3 DNA: TGTGCCAGCAGCTTCGGACAGGTTACCTACGAGCAGTACTTC

J gene: TRBJ2-1
D gene: NA
clone size: NA
V gene: TRBV20-1
CDR3 protein: CSASSHNEQFF
CDR3 DNA: TGCAGTGCTAGCTCGCACAATGAGCAGTTCTTC

J gene: TRBJ2-1
D gene: NA
clone size: few
V gene: TRBV27
CDR3 protein: CASWTGDNEQFF
CDR3 DNA: TGTGCCAGCTGGACTGGAGACAATGAGCAGTTCTTC